This entry lists 27 T cell receptor beta chains sequenced from one sample in a study of blood T cells in healthy people across ages. Combining a sample-barcoded 5' primer with a J-beta primer mix, a second PCR ran for roughly 7 to 11 cycles. TCRdb analysed the 5' RACE reads with MiXCR anew, one entry per CDR3 protein. The sample consists of roughly 700,000 distinct CDR3 sequences, about 52% of them appearing once. Sequencing was performed on blood. These receptors all stem from a woman in her sixties or seventies in good health.

CDR3 sequence reads: CASSAIGQSYEQYF. The CDR3 DNA sequence: TGCGCCAGCAGCGCTATCGGACAGAGCTACGAGCAGTACTTC. This rearrangement joins TRBV5-1 to TRBJ2-4, with TRBD1 as a possible D gene (6 bases). TRBJ2-7 explains the end of the DNA better; the J call may be wrong. Per the germline V gene, CDR1 is SGHRS and CDR2 is YFSETQ. The CDR3 totals 14 residues.

Concerning this clonotype itself: A clone one base away is much larger, so this may be a read error. V gene TRBV7-6 combines with J gene TRBJ2-7, with 7 positions matching TRBD1. The CDR3 runs to 14 residues. After removal of 1 base from V and 2 bases from J, the junction contained 2 bases not matched to a gene. In germline, CDR1 is SGHVS, CDR2 FNYEAQ. CDR3 DNA: TGTGCCAGCAGCTTAGGGGACAGTACCTACGAGCAGTACTTC. Its translation: CASSLGDSTYEQYF.

CDR3 DNA: TGTGCCAGCAGCTTGATAGCGGGAGCCCCTAGCTCCTACAATGAGCAGTTCTTC. Protein: CASSLIAGAPSSYNEQFF. The chain links TRBV11-3 to TRBJ2-1; 9 nucleotides match TRBD2. V dropped 3 bases and J dropped 0; count of bases not matched to a gene: 9. The CDR3 contains 18 residues. Per the germline V gene, CDR1 is SGHNT and CDR2 is YENEEA.

The sample holds a few counts of this clonotype. The chain joins TRBV20-1 to TRBJ2-7, with TRBD2 identical over 10 bases. The V and J ends lost 1 base and 4 bases, in that order; junction bases with no gene match: 4. The CDR3 is made up of 14 amino acids. Per germline, CDR1 DFQATT and CDR2 SNEGSKA (reference sequence). The CDR3 is CSARGASGRYEQYF. Written as DNA, the CDR3 is TGCAGTGCTAGAGGGGCTAGCGGGAGATACGAGCAGTACTTC.

The V call is TRBV6-2 or TRBV6-3, the J call TRBJ2-7; possibly TRBD2 for D (6 bases). CDR1 and CDR2 from the germline V gene are MNHEY and SVGEGT. V lost 8 bases, J lost 0 bases, and 20 bases lay in between. The CDR3 totals 16 residues. This CDR3 is CASFSRPGRCSYEQYF. CDR3 DNA: TGTGCCAGCTTCTCCCGCCCCGGGAGATGCTCCTACGAGCAGTACTTC.

As regards this clonotype: This may come from a read error, since a much larger clone is one base off. V and J are TRBV21-1 and TRBJ1-1. TRBV21-1 is assigned pseudogene status. The length of the CDR3 is 15 residues. The chain's CDR3 is CANRLLRAGSTEAFF. Here the CDR3 DNA reads TGTGCCAACAGGCTACTAAGGGCAGGGAGCACTGAAGCTTTCTTT.

In this sample, this clonotype turned up many times. The chain uses TRBV29-1 and TRBJ2-6; 7 bases align to TRBD2. Germline loops: CDR1 SQVTM, CDR2 ANQGSEA. The CDR3 sequence is 14 residues long. The J segment lost 3 bases and the V segment lost 4 bases, leaving 3 bases of the junction unmatched. CDR3 sequence (DNA): TGCAGCGTTGTGGGGGGGAGTGGGGCCAACGTCCTGACTTTC. Its protein is CSVVGGSGANVLTF.

The chain uses TRBV18 and TRBJ2-1, with 7 bases matching TRBD2. V was clipped by 3 bases and J by 2 bases; unmatched bases: 10. CDR3 length equals 17 residues. Germline loops: CDR1 KGHSH, CDR2 LQKENI. CDR3 sequence: CASSPRKAGIAYNEQFF. The CDR3 DNA is TGTGCCAGCTCACCGAGAAAAGCGGGAATAGCCTACAATGAGCAGTTCTTC.

Points on this clonotype: A read error may account for a junction end that differs from germline. J is TRBJ1-2 and V is TRBV24-1; TRBD1 matches at 7 bases. There are 12 residues in the CDR3. Germline CDR1 is KGHDR and CDR2 is SFDVKD. DNA for the CDR3: TGTGCCACCCGTGACAGGGCTCATGGCTACACCTTC. It encodes CATRDRAHGYTF.

V gene TRBV28 combines with J gene TRBJ2-7, with D unclear. Germline V gene sequence: CDR1 MDHEN, CDR2 SYDVKM. The V gene lost 7 bases and the J gene lost 0 bases, with 16 bases spanning the gap. CDR3 size: 15 residues. CDR3 loop: CASNSAATSSYEQYF. DNA for the CDR3: TGTGCCAGCAATTCCGCAGCCACGAGCTCCTACGAGCAGTACTTC. Filled out from reference TRBV28 and TRBJ2-7, the complete variable domain reads DVKVTQSSRYLVKRTGEKVFLECVQDMDHENMFWYRQDPGLGLRLIYFSYDVKMKEKGDIPEGYSVSREKKERFSLILESASTNQTSMYLCASNSAATSSYEQYFGPGTRLTVT.

Comments on this clonotype: At one of its ends the junction is not consistent with the germline gene, which may arise from a read error. The rearrangement uses TRBV7-9 and TRBJ2-1; possible D gene TRBD2, 6 bases. Germline lookup yields CDR1 SEHNR and CDR2 FQNEAQ (reference sequence). CDR3 length: 15 residues. For the CDR3, the DNA is TGTGCCAGCAGCTTCGGGACTCCCGGCTACAATGGGCAGTTCTTC. It yields the protein CASSFGTPGYNGQFF.

The chain couples TRBV11-2 to TRBJ2-2, with D perhaps TRBD1 or TRBD2 (5 bases each). CDR3 size: 14 residues. The germline gives CDR1 SGHAT, CDR2 FQNNGV. The germline V and J ends were trimmed by 4 bases and 4 bases, with 10 bases remaining between them. CDR3 DNA: TGTGCCAGCAGCTGGGACGGGTCCACCGGGGAGCTGTTTTTT. As protein: CASSWDGSTGELFF.

The chain has TRBV5-1 and TRBJ2-7, with 9 bases fitting TRBD1. Germline V gives CDR1 SGHRS, CDR2 YFSETQ. V lost 5 bases to trimming and J lost 1 base; unmatched junction nucleotides: 7. The CDR3 contains 15 residues. The CDR3 loop reads CASRTAGTGSYEQYF. In DNA form, the CDR3 reads TGCGCCAGCAGGACCGCCGGGACAGGGTCCTACGAGCAGTACTTC.

The chain carries TRBV28 and TRBJ2-1; 14 positions match TRBD2. The CDR3 spans 17 residues. V lost 5 bases and J lost 3; bases outside the gene matches: 6. Germline loops: CDR1 MDHEN, CDR2 SYDVKM. The CDR3: CASSPRLAGGNYNEQFF. CDR3 in DNA: TGTGCCAGCAGTCCCCGACTAGCGGGAGGGAACTACAATGAGCAGTTCTTC.

This clonotype was seen once. The chain is built from TRBV20-1 and TRBJ2-4, with 12 nucleotides matching TRBD2. This CDR3 is built from 15 residues. Trimming cost V 5 bases and J 3 bases; bases outside gene matches: 5. The germline CDR1 and CDR2 sequences are DFQATT and SNEGSKA (reference sequence). The CDR3 loop reads CSARLAGGGKNIQYF. For the CDR3, the DNA is TGCAGTGCTCGGCTAGCGGGAGGGGGCAAAAACATTCAGTACTTC.

The table lists this clonotype with a few counts. The rearrangement joins TRBV28 to TRBJ2-7, with no clear D. The CDR3 is 12 amino acids. The V gene lost 3 bases and the J gene lost 3 bases, with 6 bases spanning the gap. Germline CDR1 and CDR2: MDHEN and SYDVKM. CDR3 loop: CASSLRNYEQYF. DNA for the CDR3: TGTGCCAGCAGTTTGAGAAACTACGAGCAGTACTTC.

This clonotype was observed a few times. The chain carries TRBV20-1 and TRBJ2-6; D not certain. Trimming removed 3 bases from V and 1 base from J, with 4 bases in between. Looked up from germline, CDR1 is DFQATT and CDR2 is SNEGSKA (reference sequence). The CDR3 runs to 13 residues. CDR3 in amino acids: CSASVSGANVLTF. CDR3 nucleotide sequence: TGCAGTGCTAGCGTATCTGGGGCCAACGTCCTGACTTTC.

This clonotype was detected only a few times. This sequence joins TRBV15 and TRBJ2-7, with 8 bases lining up with TRBD2. There are 14 residues in the CDR3. V gave up 2 bases and J gave up 2 bases; unmatched junction bases: 2. Germline V gene sequence: CDR1 LNHNV, CDR2 YYDKDF (reference sequence). CDR3 region: CATSRPGLAYEQYF. CDR3 nucleotides: TGTGCCACCAGCAGACCGGGACTAGCCTACGAGCAGTACTTC.

This chain links TRBV4-2 with TRBJ1-3; D gene unclear. Germline V gives CDR1 LGHNA, CDR2 YNFKEQ. Trimming pared 1 base from V and 0 bases from J, leaving 10 bases between. The CDR3 length is 16 residues. CDR3 region: CASSQAGGSSGNTIYF. The CDR3 coding sequence is TGTGCCAGCAGCCAAGCGGGCGGTAGCTCTGGAAACACCATATATTTT.

About this clonotype itself: The DNA is omitted, as the CDR3 cannot be located on it reliably, and the CDR3 follows TCRdb's listing. The chain has TRBV5-1 and TRBJ2-5; TRBD2 reflects the table's D call only, with no check against the DNA. The germline gives CDR1 SGHRS, CDR2 YFSETQ. The CDR3 is 16 residues long, counting both termini. CDR3 region: CASSLVASGSWETHYF.

About this clonotype: One end of the junction varies from germline; a read error may be responsible. The V gene is TRBV20-1, the J gene TRBJ2-1; the match to TRBD2 covers 8 bases. The length of the CDR3 is 15 residues. Per the germline V gene, CDR1 is DFQATT and CDR2 is SNEGSKA (reference sequence). The CDR3 DNA reads as TGCAGTGCTGGAGATTGGGTAGCGGGATACAATGAGCAGTTCTTC. Amino acid sequence: CSAGDWVAGYNEQFF.

The sample holds a few counts of this clonotype. The rearrangement links TRBV6-4 to TRBJ2-2; D uncertain. CDR1 MRHNA and CDR2 SNTAGT come from the germline V gene. Trimming stripped 2 bases from V and 7 bases from J, with 11 bases between. There are 14 residues in the CDR3. DNA for the CDR3: TGTGCCAGCAGTGACATCCTAGATAGCGGGGAGCTGTTTTTT. Protein: CASSDILDSGELFF.

The V and J genes are TRBV6-4 and TRBJ2-1; TRBD2 is a possible D gene (5 bases). The J call could be wrong; TRBJ2-7 is a better fit for the DNA end. In germline, CDR1 is MRHNA, CDR2 SNTAGT. This CDR3 has 14 residues. This CDR3 is CASSEREPYNEQYF. The CDR3 DNA reads TGTGCCAGCAGTGAACGGGAACCCTACAATGAGCAGTACTTC.

This chain uses TRBV5-1 with TRBJ2-7; TRBD2 is a possible D gene (5 bases). V lost 4 bases to trimming and J lost 2 bases, with 10 bases between them. The length of the CDR3 is 13 residues. Germline V lookup: CDR1 SGHRS, CDR2 YFSETQ. The CDR3 DNA reads TGCGCCAGCAGCCGGAGGCCTACCTACGAGCAGTACTTC. Protein sequence: CASSRRPTYEQYF.

This chain connects TRBV7-9 to TRBJ2-1; possible D gene TRBD2, 7 bases. The CDR3 has 15 residues. V was shortened by 5 bases and J by 4 bases, with 15 bases between the two germline ends. Germline CDR1 SEHNR, CDR2 FQNEAQ (reference sequence). DNA for the CDR3: TGTGCCAGCAGCCCCCGAGGGGGGGTGTACAATGAGCAGTTCTTC. Its protein product is CASSPRGGVYNEQFF.

The chain uses TRBV12-3 or TRBV12-4 and TRBJ2-7; TRBD1 is a possible D gene (6 bases). Trimming cost V 5 bases and J 3 bases, with 14 bases left between them. This CDR3 has 14 amino acids. This chain's CDR3 is CASSLGTRRYEQYF. The CDR3 DNA is TGTGCCAGCAGTCTGGGGACACGTCGCTACGAGCAGTACTTC.

V and J are TRBV20-1 and TRBJ2-7, with D possibly matching TRBD1 (6 bases). V gave up 0 bases and J gave up 0 bases, with 18 bases separating them. From germline, CDR1 is DFQATT and CDR2 SNEGSKA (reference sequence). CDR3 length: 17 amino acids. CDR3 nucleotides: TGCAGTGCTAGAGATCTGACCCCGGGACACAACTCCTACGAGCAGTACTTC. This codes for CSARDLTPGHNSYEQYF.